This TCR beta chain comes out of a study of T cell responses to AZD1222 COVID-19 vaccine. Study findings and constraints: Across spike, vaccine-associated CD4 TCRs were found, dominant at 160-218 and 743-854.

As regards this clone: What it recognizes is unknown.

Sequencing used immunoSEQ multiplex PCR; TCRdb keeps in-frame clones, though not all of them. The profile covers 100,000 to 150,000 clones, with approximately 91% appearing a single time and 6.3% taken by the ten largest. The CDR3 consists of 14 residues. The germline gives CDR1 SEHNR, CDR2 FQNEAQ (reference sequence). The V end lost 2 bases, the J end lost 0 bases, and 7 bases lay between the germline ends. Sequences were derived from peripheral blood, sampled on day 0 of AZD1222 vaccination. The chain uses TRBV7-9 and TRBJ1-1, with no clear D. The TCR was taken from an adult in good health. CDR3 residues: CASSLNSMNTEAFF. DNA for the CDR3: TGTGCCAGCAGCTTAAACAGTATGAACACTGAAGCTTTCTTT.